This T cell receptor beta chain was sequenced for a study of identical twins. In regard to this clonotype: Its antigen is unidentified.

General study points: Beta out-of-frame sequences displayed a weaker excess of sharing between twins.

Germline-derived CDR1 and CDR2 are ENHRY and SYGVKD. J was trimmed by 0 bases and V by 8 bases; bases with no gene match: 5. The CDR3 is 15 amino acids. A universal primer site was created by template switching, with the cDNA bearing unique molecular identifiers. From the 5' RACE reads, TCRdb called clonotypes with MiXCR, one entry per CDR3 protein. Among approximately 530,000 distinct CDR3 sequences, approximately 20% were seen once, and the ten largest hold roughly 0.5%. This sample was also put to use in a study of yellow fever vaccine responses in identical twins. That source reports: Twins' vaccine T cell responses were reported to seem partly convergent and partly personalized.

The receptor was derived from a woman aged 18-29 years in good health. Sequenced material: CD4+ T cells sorted from blood. This chain links TRBV10-3 with TRBJ2-4, with 9 positions matching TRBD1. DNA of the CDR3: TGTGCCATCGGGACAGGGACCCTAGCCAAAAACATTCAGTACTTC. Translating it yields CAIGTGTLAKNIQYF.